Following are 5 T cell receptor beta chains from one sample sequenced in a study of neurological immune-mediated disorders. As for time point: longitudinal time-point 2. A single record per CDR3 protein comes from TCRdb applying MiXCR to the 5' RACE reads. The sample contains 40,000 to 60,000 distinct CDR3 sequences, around 13% of which appear only once. Material: PBMCs. The receptors shown here come from a male donor with HTLV-1-associated myelopathy (HAM/TSP).

This clonotype was counted at least ten times. This chain joins TRBV20-1 and TRBJ1-1, with D perhaps TRBD1 (5 bases). The CDR3 extends over 13 amino acids. V was shortened by 5 bases and J by 0 bases, with 10 bases between the two germline ends. CDR1 and CDR2 from the germline V gene are DFQATT and SNEGSKA (reference sequence). The CDR3 protein is CSALQDLNTEAFF. The DNA for the CDR3 is TGCAGTGCTCTACAGGACCTGAACACTGAAGCTTTCTTT.

This clonotype was observed many times. The chain employs TRBV2 and TRBJ1-3; D perhaps matches TRBD1 (5 bases). Germline loops: CDR1 SNHLY, CDR2 FYNNEI. Trimming left V 5 bases short and J 3 bases short, with 11 bases between. The CDR3 spans 14 residues. The chain's CDR3 is CASSLGRGGNTIYF. The CDR3 region has the DNA TGTGCCAGCAGTTTGGGACGGGGTGGAAACACCATATATTTT.

In its sample, this clonotype was seen many times. V and J are TRBV20-1 and TRBJ2-3; 13 bases agree with TRBD2. There are 14 residues in the CDR3. Germline trimming cut 5 bases from V and 4 bases from J; bases unmatched to any gene: 3. The germline V gene has CDR1 DFQATT and CDR2 SNEGSKA (reference sequence). CDR3 DNA sequence: TGCAGTGCTTGGACTAGCGGGGGTGCAGATACGCAGTATTTT. Translation gives CSAWTSGGADTQYF.

Ten or more counts support this clonotype. The rearrangement joins TRBV4-3 to TRBJ1-5; tentatively, D is TRBD1 (5 bases). Trimming removed 0 bases from V and 1 base from J, with 7 bases in between. This CDR3 spans 15 amino acids. Looked up from germline, CDR1 is LGHNA and CDR2 is YSLEER. CDR3 coding DNA: TGCGCCAGCAGCCAAGACAGGGCCAGCAATCAGCCCCAGCATTTT. Encoded protein: CASSQDRASNQPQHF.

The sample holds many counts of this clonotype. The rearrangement uses TRBV9 and TRBJ2-5, with 7 bases fitting TRBD1. The CDR3 covers 17 residues. Unmatched junction bases numbered 10, after V lost 0 bases and J lost 2 bases. Germline V lookup: CDR1 SGDLS, CDR2 YYNGEE. The CDR3 spells CASSVDPPQGVQETQYF. The CDR3 DNA is TGTGCCAGCAGCGTAGACCCCCCGCAGGGGGTTCAAGAGACCCAGTACTTC.